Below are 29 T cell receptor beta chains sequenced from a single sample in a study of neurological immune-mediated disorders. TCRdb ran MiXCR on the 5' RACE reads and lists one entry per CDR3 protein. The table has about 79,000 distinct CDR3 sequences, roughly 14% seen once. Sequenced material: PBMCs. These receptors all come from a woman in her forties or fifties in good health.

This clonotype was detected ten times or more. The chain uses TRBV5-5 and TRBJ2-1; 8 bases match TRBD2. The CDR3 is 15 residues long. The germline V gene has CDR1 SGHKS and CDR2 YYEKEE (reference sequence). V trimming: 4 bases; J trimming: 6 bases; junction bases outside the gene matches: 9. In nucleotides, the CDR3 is TGTGCCAGCAGCCTCCGAGGCGCGGGGGGCAATGAGCAGTTCTTC. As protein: CASSLRGAGGNEQFF.

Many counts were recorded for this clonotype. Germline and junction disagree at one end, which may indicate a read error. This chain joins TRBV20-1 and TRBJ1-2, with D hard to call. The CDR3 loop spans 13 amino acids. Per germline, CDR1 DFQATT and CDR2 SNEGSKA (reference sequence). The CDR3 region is CSARATGYYGYTF. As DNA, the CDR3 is TGCAGTGCCAGAGCCACTGGGTACTATGGCTACACCTTC.

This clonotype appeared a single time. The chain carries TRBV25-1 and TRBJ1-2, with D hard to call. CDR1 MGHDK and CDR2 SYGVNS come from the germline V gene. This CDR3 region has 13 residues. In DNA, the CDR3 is TGTGGCAGTGAAAGCAACCGGATCAGTGGCTACACCTTC. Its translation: CGSESNRISGYTF.

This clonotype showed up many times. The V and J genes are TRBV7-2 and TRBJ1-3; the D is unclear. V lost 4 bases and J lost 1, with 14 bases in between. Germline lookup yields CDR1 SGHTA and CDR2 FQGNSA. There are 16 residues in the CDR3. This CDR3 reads CASSYGPVGSGNTIYF. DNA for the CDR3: TGTGCCAGCAGCTATGGGCCCGTTGGGTCTGGAAACACCATATATTTT. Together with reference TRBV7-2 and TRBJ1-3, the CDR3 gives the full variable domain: GAGVSQSPSNKVTEKGKDVELRCDPISGHTALYWYRQSLGQGLEFLIYFQGNSAPDKSGLPSDRFSAERTGGSVSTLTIQRTQQEDSAVYLCASSYGPVGSGNTIYFGEGSWLTVV.

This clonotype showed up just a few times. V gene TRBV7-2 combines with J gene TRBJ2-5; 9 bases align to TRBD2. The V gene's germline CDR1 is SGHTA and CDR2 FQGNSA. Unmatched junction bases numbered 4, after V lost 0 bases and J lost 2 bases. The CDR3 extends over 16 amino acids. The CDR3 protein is CASSLARLAGQETQYF. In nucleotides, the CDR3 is TGTGCCAGCAGCTTAGCGAGGCTAGCGGGACAAGAGACCCAGTACTTC. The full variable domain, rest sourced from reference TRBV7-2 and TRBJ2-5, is GAGVSQSPSNKVTEKGKDVELRCDPISGHTALYWYRQSLGQGLEFLIYFQGNSAPDKSGLPSDRFSAERTGGSVSTLTIQRTQQEDSAVYLCASSLARLAGQETQYFGPGTRLLVL.

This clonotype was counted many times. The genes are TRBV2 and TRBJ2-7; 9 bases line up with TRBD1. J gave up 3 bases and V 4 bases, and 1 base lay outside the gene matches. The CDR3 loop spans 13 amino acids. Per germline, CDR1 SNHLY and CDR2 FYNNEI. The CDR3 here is CASSGGQGYEQYF. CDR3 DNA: TGTGCCAGCAGTGGGGGACAGGGCTACGAGCAGTACTTC.

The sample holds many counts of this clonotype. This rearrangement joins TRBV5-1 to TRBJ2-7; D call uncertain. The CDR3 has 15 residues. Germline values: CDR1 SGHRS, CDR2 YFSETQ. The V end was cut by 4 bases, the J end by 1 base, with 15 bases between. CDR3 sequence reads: CASSQEGSPSYEQYF. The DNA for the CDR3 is TGCGCCAGCAGCCAGGAAGGGTCCCCATCCTACGAGCAGTACTTC. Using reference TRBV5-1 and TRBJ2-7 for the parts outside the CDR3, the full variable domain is KAGVTQTPRYLIKTRGQQVTLSCSPISGHRSVSWYQQTPGQGLQFLFEYFSETQRNKGNFPGRFSGRQFSNSRSEMNVSTLELGDSALYLCASSQEGSPSYEQYFGPGTRLTVT.

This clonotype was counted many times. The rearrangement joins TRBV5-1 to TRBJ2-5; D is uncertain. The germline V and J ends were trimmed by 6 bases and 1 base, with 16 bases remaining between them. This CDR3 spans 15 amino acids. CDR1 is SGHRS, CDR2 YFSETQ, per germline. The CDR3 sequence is CASTALASSQETQYF. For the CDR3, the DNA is TGCGCCAGCACGGCGCTTGCGTCCAGCCAAGAGACCCAGTACTTC.

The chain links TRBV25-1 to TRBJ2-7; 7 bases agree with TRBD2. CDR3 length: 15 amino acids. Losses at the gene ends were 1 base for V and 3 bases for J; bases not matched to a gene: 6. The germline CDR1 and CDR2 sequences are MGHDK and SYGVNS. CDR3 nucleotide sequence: TGTGCCAGCAGTGAATGGGTTCGGGGGGTCTACGAGCAGTACTTC. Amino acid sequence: CASSEWVRGVYEQYF.

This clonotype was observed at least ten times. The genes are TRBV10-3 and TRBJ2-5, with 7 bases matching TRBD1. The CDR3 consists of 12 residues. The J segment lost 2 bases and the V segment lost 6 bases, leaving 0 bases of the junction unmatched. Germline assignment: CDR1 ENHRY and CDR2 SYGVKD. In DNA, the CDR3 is TGTGCCATCAGGGGACAGCAAGAGACCCAGTACTTC. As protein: CAIRGQQETQYF.

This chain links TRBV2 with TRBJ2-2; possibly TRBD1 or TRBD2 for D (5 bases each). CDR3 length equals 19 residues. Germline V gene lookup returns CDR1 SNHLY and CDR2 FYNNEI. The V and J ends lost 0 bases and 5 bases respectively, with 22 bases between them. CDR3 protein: CASSEALPWDEAGTGELFF. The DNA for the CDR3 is TGTGCCAGCAGTGAAGCGCTTCCTTGGGACGAAGCAGGGACCGGGGAGCTGTTTTTT.

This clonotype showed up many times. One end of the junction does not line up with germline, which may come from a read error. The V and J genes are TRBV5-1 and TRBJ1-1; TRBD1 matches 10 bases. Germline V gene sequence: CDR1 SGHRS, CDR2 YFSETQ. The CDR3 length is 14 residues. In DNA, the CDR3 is TGCGCCAACAGCCTTGGACAGGGGGGGACTGAAGCTTTCTTT. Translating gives CANSLGQGGTEAFF.

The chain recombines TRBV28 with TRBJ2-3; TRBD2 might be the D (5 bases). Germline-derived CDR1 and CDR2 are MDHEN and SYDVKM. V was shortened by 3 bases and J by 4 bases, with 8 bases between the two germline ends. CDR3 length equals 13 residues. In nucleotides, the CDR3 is TGTGCCAGCAGTTTTCCTAGCCCAGATACGCAGTATTTT. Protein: CASSFPSPDTQYF.

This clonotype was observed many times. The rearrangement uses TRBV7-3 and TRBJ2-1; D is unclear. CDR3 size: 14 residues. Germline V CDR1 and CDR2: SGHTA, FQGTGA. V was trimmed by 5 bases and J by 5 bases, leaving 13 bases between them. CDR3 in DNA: TGTGCCAGCAGCCCGACCCCAGGTCACAATGAGCAGTTCTTC. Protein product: CASSPTPGHNEQFF.

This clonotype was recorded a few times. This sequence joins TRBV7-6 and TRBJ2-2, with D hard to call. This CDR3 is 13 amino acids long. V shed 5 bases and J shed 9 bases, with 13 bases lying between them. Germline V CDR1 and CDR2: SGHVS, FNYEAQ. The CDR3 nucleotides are TGTGCCAGCAGCCACCCCTCCGACAGGGAGCTGTTTTTT. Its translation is CASSHPSDRELFF.

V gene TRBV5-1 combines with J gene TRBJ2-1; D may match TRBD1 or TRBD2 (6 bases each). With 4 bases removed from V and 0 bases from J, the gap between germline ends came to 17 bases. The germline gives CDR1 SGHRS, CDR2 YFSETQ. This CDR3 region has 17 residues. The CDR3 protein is CASSVYGGGSSYNEQFF. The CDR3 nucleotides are TGCGCCAGCAGCGTGTATGGAGGGGGGTCCTCCTACAATGAGCAGTTCTTC.

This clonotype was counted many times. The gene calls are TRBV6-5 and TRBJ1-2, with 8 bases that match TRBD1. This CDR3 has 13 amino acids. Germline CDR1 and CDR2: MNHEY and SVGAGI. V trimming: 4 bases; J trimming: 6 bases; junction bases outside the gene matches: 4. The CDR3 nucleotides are TGTGCCAGCAGTTTGACAGGGGAAAATGGCTACACCTTC. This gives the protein CASSLTGENGYTF.

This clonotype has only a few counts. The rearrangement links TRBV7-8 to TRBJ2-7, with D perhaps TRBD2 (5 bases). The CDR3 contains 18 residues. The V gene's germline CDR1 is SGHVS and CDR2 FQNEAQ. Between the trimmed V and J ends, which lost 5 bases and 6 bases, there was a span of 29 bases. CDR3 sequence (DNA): TGTGCCAGCAGCCAACCCCGAGCGGCAACTAGACCTGCTAGCGAGCAGTACTTC. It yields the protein CASSQPRAATRPASEQYF.

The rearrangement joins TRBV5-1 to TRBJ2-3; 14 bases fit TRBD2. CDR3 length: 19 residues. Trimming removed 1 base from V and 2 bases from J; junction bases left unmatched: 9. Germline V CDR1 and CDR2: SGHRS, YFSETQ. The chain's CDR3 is CASSLYNGLAGGHTDTQYF. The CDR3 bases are TGCGCCAGCAGCTTGTACAACGGACTAGCGGGGGGCCACACAGATACGCAGTATTTT.

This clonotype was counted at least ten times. The CDR3: CSATRGTPRPGELFF. The CDR3 DNA sequence: TGCAGTGCTACCAGAGGGACACCCAGGCCTGGGGAGCTGTTTTTT. The rearrangement uses TRBV20-1 and TRBJ2-2; tentative D call: TRBD1 (6 bases). The CDR3 is 15 amino acids. Germline values: CDR1 DFQATT, CDR2 SNEGSKA (reference sequence). Trimming took 4 bases from V and 8 from J, leaving 20 bases between them.

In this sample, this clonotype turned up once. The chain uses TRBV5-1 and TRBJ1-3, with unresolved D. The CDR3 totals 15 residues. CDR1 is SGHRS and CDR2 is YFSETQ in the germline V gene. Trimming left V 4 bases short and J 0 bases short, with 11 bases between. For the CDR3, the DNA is TGCGCCAGCAGCACGGACGCCAACTCTGGAAACACCATATATTTT. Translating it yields CASSTDANSGNTIYF.

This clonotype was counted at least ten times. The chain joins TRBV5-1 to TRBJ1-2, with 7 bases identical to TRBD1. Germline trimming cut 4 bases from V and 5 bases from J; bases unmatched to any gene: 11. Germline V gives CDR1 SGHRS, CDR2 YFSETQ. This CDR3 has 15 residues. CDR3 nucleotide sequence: TGCGCCAGCAGCGTGATGGGGACAGAACCATATGGCTACACCTTC. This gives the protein CASSVMGTEPYGYTF.

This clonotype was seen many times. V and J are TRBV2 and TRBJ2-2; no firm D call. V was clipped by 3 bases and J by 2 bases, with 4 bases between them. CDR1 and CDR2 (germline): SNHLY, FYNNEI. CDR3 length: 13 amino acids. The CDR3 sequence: CASSDINTGELFF. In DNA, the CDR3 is TGTGCCAGCAGTGACATAAACACCGGGGAGCTGTTTTTT.

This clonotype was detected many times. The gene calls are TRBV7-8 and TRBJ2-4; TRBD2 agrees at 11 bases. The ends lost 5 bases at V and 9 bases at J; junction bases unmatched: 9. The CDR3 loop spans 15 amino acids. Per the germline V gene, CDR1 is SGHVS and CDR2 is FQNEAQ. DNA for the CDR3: TGTGCCAGCAGCCCCCAGGGACTAGCGGTTTTCATTCAGTACTTC. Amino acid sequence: CASSPQGLAVFIQYF.

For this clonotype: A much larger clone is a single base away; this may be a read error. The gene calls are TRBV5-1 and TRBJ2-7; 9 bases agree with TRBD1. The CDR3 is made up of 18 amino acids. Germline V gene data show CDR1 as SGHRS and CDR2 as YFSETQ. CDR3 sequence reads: CASSPIPHTGGRSHDQYF. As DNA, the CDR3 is TGCGCCAGCAGCCCAATTCCCCACACAGGGGGCAGATCCCACGACCAGTACTTC.

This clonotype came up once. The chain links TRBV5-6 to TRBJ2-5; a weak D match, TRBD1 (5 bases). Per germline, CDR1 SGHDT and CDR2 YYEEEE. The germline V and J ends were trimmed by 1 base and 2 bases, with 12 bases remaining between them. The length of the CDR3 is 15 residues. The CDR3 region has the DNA TGTGCCAGCAGCTTGTTAGGACACATACAAGAGACCCAGTACTTC. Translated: CASSLLGHIQETQYF.

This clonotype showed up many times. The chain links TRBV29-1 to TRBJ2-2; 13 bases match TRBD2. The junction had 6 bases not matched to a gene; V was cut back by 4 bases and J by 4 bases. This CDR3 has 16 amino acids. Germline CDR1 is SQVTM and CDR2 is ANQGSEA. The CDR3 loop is CSVGTSGGLSTGELFF. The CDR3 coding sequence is TGCAGCGTTGGGACTAGCGGGGGCCTAAGCACCGGGGAGCTGTTTTTT.

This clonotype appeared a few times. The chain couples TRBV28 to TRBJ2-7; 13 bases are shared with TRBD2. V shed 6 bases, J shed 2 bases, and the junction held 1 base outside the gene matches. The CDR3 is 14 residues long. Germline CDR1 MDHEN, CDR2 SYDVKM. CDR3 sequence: CASRGLAGPYEQYF. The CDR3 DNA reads TGTGCCAGCAGGGGACTAGCGGGACCCTACGAGCAGTACTTC. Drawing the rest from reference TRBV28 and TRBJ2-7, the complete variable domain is DVKVTQSSRYLVKRTGEKVFLECVQDMDHENMFWYRQDPGLGLRLIYFSYDVKMKEKGDIPEGYSVSREKKERFSLILESASTNQTSMYLCASRGLAGPYEQYFGPGTRLTVT.

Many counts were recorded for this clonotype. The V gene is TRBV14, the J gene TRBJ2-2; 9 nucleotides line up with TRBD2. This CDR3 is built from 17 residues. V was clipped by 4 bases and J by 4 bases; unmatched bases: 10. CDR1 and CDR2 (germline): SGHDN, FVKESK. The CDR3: CASSLLTGLAGTGELFF. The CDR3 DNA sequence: TGTGCCAGCAGCCTTCTCACGGGACTAGCCGGCACCGGGGAGCTGTTTTTT.